This T cell receptor (beta chain) originates from a study of Ad26.COV2.S vaccination and SARS-CoV-2 variants. Study in general: Ad26.COV2.S given intramuscularly, once or twice 56 days apart.

Some clones are missing from TCRdb's copy, which holds only in-frame ones; the method was immunoSEQ multiplex PCR. The data hold 300,000 to 500,000 clones, with roughly nine tenths observed a single time. Described treatment: 15 to 20 received Ad26.COV2.S at low or high dose, single or two shots; roughly five received placebo; per-sample allocation not given. The samples date from day 63 after the first vaccine or placebo injection. An adult donor aged 18-55 years was enrolled in Boston. General observations from the study: Vaccinees showed greater spike-specific TCR breadth than placebo recipients. Post-vaccination spike-specific CD8+ and CD4+ T cell responses reportedly had substantial breadth.

A note on this clone: Its antigen is not identified.

The CDR3 totals 15 residues. Germline trimming cut 6 bases from V and 2 bases from J; bases unmatched to any gene: 7. Germline assignment: CDR1 SNHLY and CDR2 FYNNEI. This clonotype was sampled from a person between 18 and 65 years old who received the Ad26.COV2.S COVID-19 vaccine or a placebo. The sample in question was peripheral blood, obtained in a trial of Ad26.COV2.S vaccine versus placebo. The chain couples TRBV2 to TRBJ2-1, with TRBD2 matching 7 bases. The CDR3 DNA reads as TGTGCCAGCAGAGTTGGGACTATAACCTACAATGAGCAGTTCTTC. Protein product: CASRVGTITYNEQFF.